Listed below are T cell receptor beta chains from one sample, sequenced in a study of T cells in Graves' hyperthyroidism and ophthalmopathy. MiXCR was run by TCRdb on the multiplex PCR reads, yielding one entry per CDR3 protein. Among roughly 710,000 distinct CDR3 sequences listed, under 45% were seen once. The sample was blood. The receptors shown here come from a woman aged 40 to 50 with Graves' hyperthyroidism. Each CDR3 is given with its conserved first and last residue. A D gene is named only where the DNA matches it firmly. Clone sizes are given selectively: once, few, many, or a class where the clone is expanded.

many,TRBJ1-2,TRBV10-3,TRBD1,CAITERTGGAGGGYTF,TGTGCCATCACCGAAAGGACAGGGGGCGCAGGAGGTGGCTACACCTTC
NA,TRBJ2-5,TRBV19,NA,CASKGPGALRGYQETQYF,TGTGCCAGTAAAGGACCAGGGGCCCTCCGAGGGTACCAAGAGACCCAGTACTTC
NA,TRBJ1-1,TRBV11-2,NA,CASSFPDWKNTEAFF,TGTGCCAGCAGCTTCCCCGACTGGAAGAACACTGAAGCTTTCTTT
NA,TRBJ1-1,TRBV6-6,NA,CASRGGATDEAFF,TGTGCCAGCAGAGGGGGTGCCACGGATGAAGCTTTCTTT
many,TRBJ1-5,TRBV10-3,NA,CAISDSGGGNQPQHF,TGTGCCATCAGTGATTCCGGGGGCGGCAATCAGCCCCAGCATTTT
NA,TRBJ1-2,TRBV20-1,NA,CSARDRRTTTGYTF,TGCAGTGCTAGAGATAGGAGGACGACAACCGGCTACACCTTC
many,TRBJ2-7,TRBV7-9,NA,CASSLVGKGGDEQYF,TGTGCCAGCAGCTTAGTAGGAAAGGGCGGCGACGAGCAGTACTTC
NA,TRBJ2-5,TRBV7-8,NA,CASSLAAVDQETQYF,TGTGCCAGCAGCTTAGCGGCGGTGGATCAAGAGACCCAGTACTTC
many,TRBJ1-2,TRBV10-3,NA,CASSERAGWNYGYTF,TGTGCCAGCAGTGAACGGGCAGGGTGGAACTATGGCTACACCTTC
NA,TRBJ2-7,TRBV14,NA,CASTRGSGRFYEQYF,TGTGCCAGTACCAGAGGATCCGGGAGATTCTACGAGCAGTACTTC
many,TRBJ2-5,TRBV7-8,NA,CASSFTGETQYF,TGTGCCAGCAGCTTTACGGGAGAGACCCAGTACTTC